This paragraph reports one T cell receptor (beta chain). Its target is not known. Pregnant or lactating patients were excluded, as were those with uncontrolled infection or other autoimmune disease. Orbital computed tomography and thyroid ultrasound, together with serum TRAb and thyroxine and clinical symptoms, were used for diagnoses. The sample comes from a study of T cells in Graves' hyperthyroidism and ophthalmopathy. RNA transcripts gave rise to amplified TCR beta CDR3 regions. The HTBI primer set was used in a first-round RT-PCR of the TCR CDR3. MiXCR, run by TCRdb on the multiplex PCR reads, gives a single entry per CDR3 protein. The sample carries 650,000 to 800,000 distinct CDR3 sequences, about 45% recorded once. The study, taken as a whole, reports: Ophthalmopathy stood apart from stable hyperthyroidism in a 13 V-J model. Blood samples included most of the expanded thyroid clonotypes exceeding 0.001.

The V and J ends lost 5 bases and 2 bases, in that order; junction bases with no gene match: 16. The CDR3 has 18 amino acids. CDR1 and CDR2 from the germline V gene are SGHRS and YFSETQ. This sequence joins TRBV5-1 and TRBJ1-3; 7 nucleotides line up with TRBD1. This clonotype was sampled from an adult man with Graves' disease, either hyperthyroidism or ophthalmopathy (not recorded which). Sequenced input: peripheral blood or thyroid tissue (not recorded which). In DNA, the CDR3 is TGCGCCAGCAGGCCGGCCGCAGACAGGGAGTGGGCTGGAAACACCATATATTTT. Protein sequence: CASRPAADREWAGNTIYF. Supplemented by reference TRBV5-1 and TRBJ1-3, the full variable domain reads KAGVTQTPRYLIKTRGQQVTLSCSPISGHRSVSWYQQTPGQGLQFLFEYFSETQRNKGNFPGRFSGRQFSNSRSEMNVSTLELGDSALYLCASRPAADREWAGNTIYFGEGSWLTVV.